This TCR beta chain was observed in a study of regulatory T cells in long-lasting Graves disease. The time point is: newly diagnosed GD, antithyroid drugs for less than 3 months. Making the TCR library involved RNA that had been extracted from PBMCs. The diagnosis of Graves' disease used American Thyroid Association guidelines. From germline, CDR1 is SGHNT and CDR2 YENEEA. This CDR3 region has 16 residues. Losses at the gene ends were 5 bases for V and 0 bases for J; bases not matched to a gene: 7. Findings of the study overall: The study found TRBV28, TRBJ1-2 and TRBJ2-5 favored in persistent disease.

HTBI primers from iRepertoire and Arm-PCR of CDR3 regions yielded the TCR beta libraries. Original processing methods: Throughout the samples, researchers identified 50 to 75 TRBV and some 14 TRBJ segments. TCRdb fed the multiplex PCR reads into MiXCR, producing one record per CDR3 protein. The V and J calls come from TCRdb's annotation, not from the publication. The table shows around 330,000 distinct CDR3 sequences, with about 18% occurring only once. This clonotype has at least ten counts. Antigen unknown. The source was peripheral blood mononuclear cells (PBMCs), collected at new diagnosis, from a patient treated with antithyroid drugs. The chain is built from TRBV11-3 and TRBJ2-3; TRBD2 agrees at 8 bases. The receptor comes from a female donor with Graves disease. The CDR3 nucleotides are TGTGCCAGCAGCGTCCTCCCGGGGGGGAGCACAGATACGCAGTATTTT. This codes for CASSVLPGGSTDTQYF.